These 25 T cell receptor beta chains came from one sample sequenced in a study of cytomegalovirus exposure and HLA in healthy donors. Primers for the PCR totalled 60 Vbeta and 13 Jbeta. This table comes from immunoSEQ multiplex PCR, and its TCRdb copy is limited to in-frame clones, with some not included. The sample includes 200,000 to 250,000 clones, approximately 80% of them seen just once. Sequencing was done on a sample of PBMCs. The receptors originated from a girl under 18 in good health and CMV-seronegative.

The chain has TRBV27 and TRBJ2-2; perhaps TRBD1 as D (5 bases). Looked up from germline, CDR1 is MNHEY and CDR2 is SMNVEV (reference sequence). The CDR3 contains 16 residues. V lost 5 bases and J lost 5, with 18 bases in between. Written as DNA, the CDR3 is TGTGCCAGCAGTAATAGGGGCCTCTTAGGAACCGGGGAGCTGTTTTTT. Its translation: CASSNRGLLGTGELFF.

This clone was found once. The chain carries TRBV7-6 and TRBJ2-1; D is undetermined. The V gene's germline CDR1 is SGHVS and CDR2 FNYEAQ. The ends were cut back, 1 base at V and 0 bases at J, with 13 bases in the middle. CDR3 length equals 17 residues. As DNA, the CDR3 is TGTGCCAGCAGCTTAGGGGCCGGATTGAGCTCCTACAATGAGCAGTTCTTC. Its protein product is CASSLGAGLSSYNEQFF.

This chain uses TRBV9 with TRBJ2-3; 9 bases agree with TRBD2. Germline V gene sequence: CDR1 SGDLS, CDR2 YYNGEE. The CDR3 covers 16 residues. The V and J ends lost 0 bases and 5 bases, in that order; junction bases with no gene match: 7. The CDR3 is CASSVGQAGGGDTQYF. The CDR3 coding sequence is TGTGCCAGCAGCGTAGGTCAAGCGGGGGGAGGAGATACGCAGTATTTT.

The chain combines TRBV27 with TRBJ2-1, with D unclear. Germline CDR1 reads MNHEY; CDR2 reads SMNVEV (reference sequence). CDR3 length equals 12 residues. V lost 4 bases and J 6 bases, leaving 7 bases between the germline ends. The CDR3 region has the DNA TGTGCCAGCAGTTCCGGAGCCAATGAGCAGTTCTTC. Translation: CASSSGANEQFF.

The chain uses TRBV6-5 and TRBJ1-5; 11 bases agree with TRBD1. The ends lost 0 bases at V and 5 bases at J; junction bases unmatched: 0. The CDR3 runs to 15 residues. Per the germline V gene, CDR1 is MNHEY and CDR2 is SVGAGI. The chain's CDR3 is CASSYSGQGDQPQHF. In DNA, the CDR3 is TGTGCCAGCAGTTACTCGGGACAGGGGGATCAGCCCCAGCATTTT.

The V call is TRBV15, the J call TRBJ1-3, with 8 bases that match TRBD1. J was trimmed by 4 bases and V by 3 bases; bases with no gene match: 5. From germline, CDR1 is LNHNV and CDR2 YYDKDF (reference sequence). The CDR3 runs 15 residues. CDR3 bases: TGTGCCACCAGCAGGGACAGGGTTCGCGGAAACACCATATATTTT. It is translated as CATSRDRVRGNTIYF.

Here the CDR3 reads CSGRSGTGGPNEQFF. The CDR3, as DNA: TGCAGCGGGAGGTCTGGGACAGGGGGACCCAATGAGCAGTTCTTC. The chain has TRBV29-1 and TRBJ2-1, with 11 bases identical to TRBD1. Germline V gene data show CDR1 as SQVTM and CDR2 as ANQGSEA. The CDR3 consists of 15 residues. V lost 7 bases to trimming and J lost 6 bases; unmatched junction nucleotides: 11.

This chain joins TRBV28 and TRBJ2-2; D is unresolved. This CDR3 is 12 amino acids long. Germline V gene data show CDR1 as MDHEN and CDR2 as SYDVKM. The germline V and J ends were trimmed by 7 bases and 5 bases, with 8 bases remaining between them. The CDR3 loop reads CASTRLTGELFF. For the CDR3, the DNA is TGTGCCAGCACCCGGTTAACCGGGGAGCTGTTTTTT. Full variable domain (rest looked up from reference TRBV28 and TRBJ2-2): DVKVTQSSRYLVKRTGEKVFLECVQDMDHENMFWYRQDPGLGLRLIYFSYDVKMKEKGDIPEGYSVSREKKERFSLILESASTNQTSMYLCASTRLTGELFFGEGSRLTVL.

This clone was observed a handful of times. The rearrangement links TRBV7-2 to TRBJ1-4; the D is unclear. The CDR3 is 14 residues long. V was trimmed by 2 bases and J by 5 bases, leaving 9 bases between them. Germline lookup yields CDR1 SGHTA and CDR2 FQGNSA. The CDR3 nucleotides read TGTGCCAGCAGCTTATGGTCGCTAAATGAAAAACTGTTTTTT. This gives the protein CASSLWSLNEKLFF. The full variable domain, its missing parts supplied by reference TRBV7-2 and TRBJ1-4, is GAGVSQSPSNKVTEKGKDVELRCDPISGHTALYWYRQSLGQGLEFLIYFQGNSAPDKSGLPSDRFSAERTGGSVSTLTIQRTQQEDSAVYLCASSLWSLNEKLFFGSGTQLSVL.

The sample holds one count of this clone. The genes are TRBV13 and TRBJ1-5; D unclear. V lost 3 bases and J lost 6, with 12 bases in between. The CDR3 is 14 amino acids. Germline V gives CDR1 PRHDT, CDR2 FYEKMQ (reference sequence). CDR3 sequence reads: CASSFWGEGQPQHF. The CDR3, as DNA: TGTGCCAGCAGCTTTTGGGGAGAAGGTCAGCCCCAGCATTTT.

Notes on this clone: Other DNA sequences in the same sample also yield this CDR3. The chain uses TRBV6-5 and TRBJ1-3; 10 bases match TRBD1. Trimming removed 0 bases from V and 2 bases from J; junction bases left unmatched: 1. The length of the CDR3 is 16 residues. The V gene's germline CDR1 is MNHEY and CDR2 SVGAGI. The CDR3 protein is CASSYSGQGAGNTIYF. The DNA for the CDR3 is TGTGCCAGCAGTTACTCCGGACAGGGGGCTGGAAACACCATATATTTT.

The chain recombines TRBV28 with TRBJ1-1, with 9 bases fitting TRBD1. With 8 bases clipped from V and 2 bases from J, the junction kept 6 bases outside the gene matches. Germline CDR1 reads MDHEN; CDR2 reads SYDVKM. The CDR3 sequence is 14 residues long. CDR3: CASVTGGYNTEAFF. The CDR3 bases are TGTGCCAGCGTCACAGGGGGCTATAACACTGAAGCTTTCTTT. Full variable domain (missing parts from reference TRBV28 and TRBJ1-1): DVKVTQSSRYLVKRTGEKVFLECVQDMDHENMFWYRQDPGLGLRLIYFSYDVKMKEKGDIPEGYSVSREKKERFSLILESASTNQTSMYLCASVTGGYNTEAFFGQGTRLTVV.

This clone was seen more than once but under ten times. The chain employs TRBV5-1 and TRBJ2-2; 8 bases match TRBD1. V gave up 7 bases and J gave up 4 bases; unmatched junction bases: 3. The germline V gene has CDR1 SGHRS and CDR2 YFSETQ. The CDR3 is 13 residues long. CDR3 DNA sequence: TGCGCCAGCGGAGACAGGGGCACCGGGGAGCTGTTTTTT. This sequence encodes CASGDRGTGELFF.

The chain uses TRBV19 and TRBJ1-5; weak D call: TRBD1 (6 bases). Looked up from germline, CDR1 is LNHDA and CDR2 is SQIVND (reference sequence). V was clipped by 4 bases and J by 2 bases, with 18 bases between them. The CDR3 has 17 amino acids. The CDR3 protein is CASSKGVGVIRNQPQHF. The CDR3 region has the DNA TGTGCCAGTAGTAAGGGGGTAGGGGTTATTCGCAATCAGCCCCAGCATTTT.

The rearrangement joins TRBV7-2 to TRBJ2-5; no clear D gene. Between the trimmed V and J ends, which lost 4 bases and 5 bases, there was a span of 5 bases. Germline CDR1 is SGHTA and CDR2 is FQGNSA. The CDR3 contains 11 residues. For the CDR3, the DNA is TGTGCCAGCAGCTCCGGTGAGACCCAGTACTTC. It codes for CASSSGETQYF.

The chain uses TRBV29-1 and TRBJ1-2, with 9 bases lining up with TRBD1. Trimming removed 2 bases from V and 2 bases from J; junction bases left unmatched: 3. The CDR3 is made up of 14 amino acids. In germline, CDR1 is SQVTM, CDR2 ANQGSEA. Here the CDR3 reads CSVEKDRGNYGYTF. CDR3 sequence (DNA): TGCAGCGTTGAAAAGGACAGGGGCAACTATGGCTACACCTTC. The full variable domain, its missing parts supplied by reference TRBV29-1 and TRBJ1-2, is SAVISQKPSRDICQRGTSLTIQCQVDSQVTMMFWYRQQPGQSLTLIATANQGSEATYESGFVIDKFPISRPNLTFSTLTVSNMSPEDSSIYLCSVEKDRGNYGYTFGSGTRLTVV.

This chain uses TRBV11-2 with TRBJ1-2, with TRBD1 identical over 7 bases. The CDR3 is made up of 16 amino acids. CDR1 is SGHAT, CDR2 FQNNGV, per germline. Unmatched junction bases numbered 10, after V lost 1 base and J lost 5 bases. Written as DNA, the CDR3 is TGTGCCAGCAGCTTAGGGGTGACAGGGTCCTATTATGGCTACACCTTC. Amino acid sequence: CASSLGVTGSYYGYTF.

J is TRBJ1-2 and V is TRBV28; perhaps TRBD1 as D (6 bases). The CDR3 is made up of 20 amino acids. V lost 4 bases and J 5 bases, leaving 32 bases between the germline ends. In germline, CDR1 is MDHEN, CDR2 SYDVKM. CDR3 protein: CASSSHAVRGRGSGVYGYTF. The CDR3 DNA is TGTGCCAGCAGTTCACACGCCGTCAGGGGCCGGGGTTCAGGGGTTTATGGCTACACCTTC.

The chain recombines TRBV15 with TRBJ2-7, with TRBD1 as a possible D gene (6 bases). The germline V and J ends were trimmed by 1 base and 7 bases, with 11 bases remaining between them. Germline V gene lookup returns CDR1 LNHNV and CDR2 YYDKDF (reference sequence). The CDR3 totals 13 residues. The CDR3 spells CATSRVGTGEQYF. CDR3 coding DNA: TGTGCCACCAGCAGAGTTGGAACAGGGGAGCAGTACTTC.

CDR3 protein: CASSPQRQKNTEAFF. CDR3 DNA: TGTGCCAGCAGCCCACAACGACAGAAGAACACTGAAGCTTTCTTT. The J gene is TRBJ1-1, the V gene TRBV11-2; TRBD1 might be the D (5 bases). V shed 5 bases and J shed 1 base, with 14 bases lying between them. CDR3 length equals 15 residues. Germline V gene lookup returns CDR1 SGHAT and CDR2 FQNNGV.

J is TRBJ1-5 and V is TRBV15; 12 bases line up with TRBD1. In germline, CDR1 is LNHNV, CDR2 YYDKDF (reference sequence). Unmatched junction bases numbered 17, after V lost 3 bases and J lost 2 bases. The length of the CDR3 is 21 residues. The CDR3 sequence: CATSRRLQLRDRGPRNQPQHF. The CDR3 DNA follows: TGTGCCACCAGCAGGCGACTCCAGCTCCGGGACAGGGGGCCTCGCAATCAGCCCCAGCATTTT.

This clone was seen more than once but under ten times. V gene TRBV11-3 combines with J gene TRBJ2-3; no clear D gene. V gave up 3 bases and J gave up 1 base, with 11 bases separating them. The CDR3 totals 15 residues. The V gene's germline CDR1 is SGHNT and CDR2 YENEEA. The DNA of the CDR3 is TGTGCCAGCAGCTTGCGTCTAGACGGCACAGATACGCAGTATTTT. Residues: CASSLRLDGTDTQYF.

CDR3 nucleotide sequence: TGCGCCAGCAGCTTGGCTTCGCCCCTCTCTGTCGCGGTCTATGGCTACACCTTC. This codes for CASSLASPLSVAVYGYTF. The chain is built from TRBV5-1 and TRBJ1-2; the D is unclear. With 0 bases removed from V and 4 bases from J, the gap between germline ends came to 22 bases. This CDR3 is 18 amino acids long. Germline V gene sequence: CDR1 SGHRS, CDR2 YFSETQ. Variable domain in full (rest from reference TRBV5-1 and TRBJ1-2): KAGVTQTPRYLIKTRGQQVTLSCSPISGHRSVSWYQQTPGQGLQFLFEYFSETQRNKGNFPGRFSGRQFSNSRSEMNVSTLELGDSALYLCASSLASPLSVAVYGYTFGSGTRLTVV.

V gene TRBV4-1 combines with J gene TRBJ2-1; no reliable D call. Germline V gives CDR1 MGHRA, CDR2 YSYEKL. V lost 0 bases and J 9 bases, leaving 12 bases between the germline ends. CDR3 size: 14 residues. This CDR3 is CASSQDQELGEQFF. CDR3 sequence (DNA): TGCGCCAGCAGCCAAGATCAGGAACTGGGTGAGCAGTTCTTC.

The chain uses TRBV6-1 and TRBJ1-2, with TRBD1 as a possible D gene (6 bases). The CDR3 is 13 residues long. Germline V lookup: CDR1 MNHNS, CDR2 SASEGT. The V end was cut by 2 bases, the J end by 7 bases, with 11 bases between. CDR3 sequence: CASSERGTGGYTF. Here the CDR3 DNA reads TGTGCCAGCAGTGAAAGGGGGACGGGTGGCTACACCTTC.